One T cell receptor beta chain is described in this entry. Its target is not known. Original data processing: Because ImmunoSEQ provided only junction sequences with no quality scores, the filtering differed. This table comes from immunoSEQ multiplex PCR, and its TCRdb copy is limited to in-frame clones, with some not included. The V and J calls and clone size were taken over from that table, and D and trimming were inferred from the DNA. This sample has a few hundred thousand clones, with roughly 84% found just once. This record comes from a study of shared clonotypes between healthy human individuals. The study's findings and limits: Relative to clonotypes present in all four donors, those not shared had lower generation probabilities.

Germline V gene lookup returns CDR1 MNHEY and CDR2 SMNVEV (reference sequence). V shed 3 bases and J shed 4 bases, with 8 bases lying between them. The CDR3 extends over 13 amino acids. The source material was memory CD8+ T cells sorted from blood. The subset denotes: CD45RO+ cells pooled with CCR7-negative TemRA cells. The V call is TRBV27, the J call TRBJ2-3; D gene unclear. The receptor was derived from a man younger than 30 in good health. CDR3 region: CASSLMGPDTQYF. In DNA form, the CDR3 reads TGTGCCAGCAGTTTGATGGGCCCAGATACGCAGTATTTT.